Sequencing of this T cell receptor beta chain was carried out in a study of T cells after yellow fever vaccination. On the study more broadly: SMART-Seq v4 Ultra Low Input served to prepare low-cell-number fractions.

With regard to this clonotype: Its antigen is not identified.

A 5'RACE template-switching step, the method used to make TCR cDNA, added a universal primer site and UMIs. TCRdb re-called the 5' RACE reads through MiXCR, storing one row per CDR3 protein. The sample holds 620,000 or so distinct CDR3 sequences, about 15% seen once. The CDR3 consists of 16 residues. Between the trimmed V and J ends, which lost 0 bases and 0 bases, there was a span of 8 bases. Germline values: CDR1 MNHEY, CDR2 SVGAGI. Whole-study findings and limits: Primary-vaccination clones mostly resurfaced post-booster (more than 95% CD4, more than 85% CD8). Overall, a small share of clonotypes was seen in both CD4 and CD8 compartments.

This chain links TRBV6-5 with TRBJ1-4; unclear D gene. The sample here was PBMCs, taken 4 to 6 days after the first yellow fever vaccination. This TCR was sampled from a young man who received the YFV17D yellow fever vaccine. The CDR3 is CASSYSWGATNEKLFF. In DNA form, the CDR3 reads TGTGCCAGCAGTTACTCCTGGGGTGCAACTAATGAAAAACTGTTTTTT.